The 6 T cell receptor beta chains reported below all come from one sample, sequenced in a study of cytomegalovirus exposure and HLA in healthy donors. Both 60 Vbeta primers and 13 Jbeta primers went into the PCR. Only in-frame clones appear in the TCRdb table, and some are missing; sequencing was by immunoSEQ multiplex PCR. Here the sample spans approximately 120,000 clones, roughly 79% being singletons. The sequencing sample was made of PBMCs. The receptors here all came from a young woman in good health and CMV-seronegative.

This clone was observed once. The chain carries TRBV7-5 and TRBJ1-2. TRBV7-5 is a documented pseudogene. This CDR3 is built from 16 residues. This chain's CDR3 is CVRSLEPTTPLRGYTF. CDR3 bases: TGTGTCAGAAGCTTAGAGCCAACCACCCCCCTTCGAGGCTACACCTTC.

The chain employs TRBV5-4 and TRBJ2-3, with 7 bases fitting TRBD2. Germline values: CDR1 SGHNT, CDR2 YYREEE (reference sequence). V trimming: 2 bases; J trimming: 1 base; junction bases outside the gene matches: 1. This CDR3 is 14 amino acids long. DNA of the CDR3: TGTGCCAGCAGCTTCCGGGAGGGCACAGATACGCAGTATTTT. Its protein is CASSFREGTDTQYF. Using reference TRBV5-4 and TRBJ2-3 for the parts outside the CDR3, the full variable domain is ETGVTQSPTHLIKTRGQQVTLRCSSQSGHNTVSWYQQALGQGPQFIFQYYREEENGRGNFPPRFSGLQFPNYSSELNVNALELDDSALYLCASSFREGTDTQYFGPGTRLTVL.

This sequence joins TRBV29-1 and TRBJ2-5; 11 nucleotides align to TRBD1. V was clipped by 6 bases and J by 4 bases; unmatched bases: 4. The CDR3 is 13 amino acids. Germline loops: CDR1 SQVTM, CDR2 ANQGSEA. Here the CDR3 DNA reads TGCAGCGTCCGAGGGACAGGGGGAGAGACCCAGTACTTC. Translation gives CSVRGTGGETQYF.

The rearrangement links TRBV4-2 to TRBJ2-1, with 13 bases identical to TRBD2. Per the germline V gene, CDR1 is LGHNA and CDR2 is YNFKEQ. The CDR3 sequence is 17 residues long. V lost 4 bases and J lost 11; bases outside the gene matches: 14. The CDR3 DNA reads TGTGCCAGCAGCCCCCGGGGGACTAGCGGGGATCATATGAAGCAGTTCTTC. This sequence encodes CASSPRGTSGDHMKQFF.

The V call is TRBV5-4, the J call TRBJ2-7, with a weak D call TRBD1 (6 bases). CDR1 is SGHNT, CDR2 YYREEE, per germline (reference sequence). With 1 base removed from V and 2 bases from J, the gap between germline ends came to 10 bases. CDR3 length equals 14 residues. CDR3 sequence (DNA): TGTGCCAGCAGCTTGCTAAGACAGGCCTACGAGCAGTACTTC. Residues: CASSLLRQAYEQYF. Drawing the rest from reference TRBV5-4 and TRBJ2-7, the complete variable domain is ETGVTQSPTHLIKTRGQQVTLRCSSQSGHNTVSWYQQALGQGPQFIFQYYREEENGRGNFPPRFSGLQFPNYSSELNVNALELDDSALYLCASSLLRQAYEQYFGPGTRLTVT.

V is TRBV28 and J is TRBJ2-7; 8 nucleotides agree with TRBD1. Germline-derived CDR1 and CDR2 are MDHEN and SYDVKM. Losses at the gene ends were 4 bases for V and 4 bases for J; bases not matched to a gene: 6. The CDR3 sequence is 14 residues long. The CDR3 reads CASSSDREWYEQYF. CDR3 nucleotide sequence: TGTGCCAGCAGTTCGGACAGGGAATGGTACGAGCAGTACTTC.